This T cell receptor beta chain was captured in a study of technical replicates of blood from several donors (dated by TCRdb to about 2017). The library was obtained by the immunoSEQ multiplex PCR assay. TCRdb limited this immuneACCESS table to in-frame rearrangements with V and J called. A share of clones is missing; checked studies link under half to unresolved V genes, and the rest is unexplained. For this sample there are around 75,000 clones; about 93% appear just once. Around 0.27% of the sample goes to the ten largest clones. The CDR3 holds 15 amino acids from the cysteine to the phenylalanine. The CDR3 DNA has 45 bases and is translated from base 1. As encoded in the germline V gene, CDR1 is SGHTA while CDR2 is FQGNSA. Ends trimmed: V by 3 bases, J by 2 bases; bases unmatched to a gene: 1. Worth noting for this clone: Its recognized antigen is unknown. No much larger clone is present one base from it, and per-base qualities are unavailable.

This clonotype was obtained from a human donor in good health. Sequencing used T cells isolated from PBMCs. The chain is encoded by TRBV7-2 joined to TRBJ2-1, with TRBD2 matching 10 junction bases. In nucleotide form, the sequence is TGTGCCAGCAGCTTGCTAGCGGGAGCCTACAATGAGCAGTTCTTC. Its amino acids are CASSLLAGAYNEQFF.